The entry below describes one TCR beta chain. This sample is part of a study of blood T cell repertoires in COVID-19. As for the study in general: T cells, B-cell-depleted T cells, or PBMCs supplied cDNA or gDNA.

Only in-frame clones appear in the TCRdb table, and some are missing; sequencing was by immunoSEQ multiplex PCR. This table has about 210,000 clones, around 83% appearing once. Germline V CDR1 and CDR2: SNHLY, FYNNEI. V lost 7 bases, J lost 5 bases, and 14 bases lay in between. The CDR3 runs 13 residues. Sequenced sample: peripheral blood. This TCR derives from a man aged 45-60 years with active or convalescent COVID-19. V is TRBV2 and J is TRBJ2-5, with D possibly matching TRBD2 (5 bases). Written as DNA, the CDR3 is TGTGCCAGCAAAGTCGAGGGAGACGAGACCCAGTACTTC. Translated: CASKVEGDETQYF.